A single sample is the source of the 5 T cell receptor beta chains below, sequenced in a study of technical replicates of blood from a few donors. Method: immunoSEQ multiplex PCR; TCRdb's copy keeps in-frame clones and lacks some. The top ten hold 0.24% of the sample, which has some 74,000 clones, around 95% seen once. Sequenced sample: T cells isolated from PBMCs. These receptors were taken from a human donor in good health.

The chain combines TRBV11-2 with TRBJ2-6, with a possible D match to TRBD1 (6 bases). Looked up from germline, CDR1 is SGHAT and CDR2 is FQNNGV. This CDR3 contains 18 residues. With 6 bases removed from V and 2 bases from J, the gap between germline ends came to 20 bases. CDR3 coding DNA: TGTGCCAGCAGATTCTATCCGGGCAGGGGACCTGGGGCCAACGTCCTGACTTTC. This encodes CASRFYPGRGPGANVLTF.

The chain links TRBV2 to TRBJ1-2, with 8 bases aligning to TRBD1. The V segment lost 7 bases and the J segment 3 bases; nucleotides outside the gene matches: 7. Germline-derived CDR1 and CDR2 are SNHLY and FYNNEI. The CDR3 runs to 14 residues. The CDR3 loop is CASTGTGGHYGYTF. In DNA form, the CDR3 reads TGTGCCAGCACCGGGACAGGAGGGCACTATGGCTACACCTTC.

V and J are TRBV7-2 and TRBJ1-5; D is ambiguous. Trimming took off 2 bases at V and 5 bases at J, with 7 bases between the two ends. This CDR3 has 13 residues. Germline V gene lookup returns CDR1 SGHTA and CDR2 FQGNSA. In DNA, the CDR3 is TGTGCCAGCAGCTTAAACAGCTATCAGCCCCAGCATTTT. It codes for CASSLNSYQPQHF.

The DNA for the CDR3 is TGTGCCAGCCGGGACAGGGAAGCCGGGGAGCTGTTTTTT. It encodes CASRDREAGELFF. This chain joins TRBV19 and TRBJ2-2; 9 nucleotides line up with TRBD1. Losses at the gene ends were 9 bases for V and 6 bases for J; bases not matched to a gene: 5. Germline-derived CDR1 and CDR2 are LNHDA and SQIVND (reference sequence). The CDR3 contains 13 residues. Based on the CDR3 plus reference TRBV19 and TRBJ2-2, the full variable domain is DGGITQSPKYLFRKEGQNVTLSCEQNLNHDAMYWYRQDPGQGLRLIYYSQIVNDFQKGDIAEGYSVSREKKESFPLTVTSAQKNPTAFYLCASRDREAGELFFGEGSRLTVL.

The rearrangement links TRBV7-9 to TRBJ1-1; no clear D gene. The V end lost 2 bases, the J end lost 11 bases, and 12 bases lay between the germline ends. The CDR3 loop spans 12 amino acids. Germline V gene sequence: CDR1 SEHNR, CDR2 FQNEAQ (reference sequence). CDR3 bases: TGTGCCAGCAGCTTACAGGAAAGGAATGCTTTCTTT. Translation gives CASSLQERNAFF.